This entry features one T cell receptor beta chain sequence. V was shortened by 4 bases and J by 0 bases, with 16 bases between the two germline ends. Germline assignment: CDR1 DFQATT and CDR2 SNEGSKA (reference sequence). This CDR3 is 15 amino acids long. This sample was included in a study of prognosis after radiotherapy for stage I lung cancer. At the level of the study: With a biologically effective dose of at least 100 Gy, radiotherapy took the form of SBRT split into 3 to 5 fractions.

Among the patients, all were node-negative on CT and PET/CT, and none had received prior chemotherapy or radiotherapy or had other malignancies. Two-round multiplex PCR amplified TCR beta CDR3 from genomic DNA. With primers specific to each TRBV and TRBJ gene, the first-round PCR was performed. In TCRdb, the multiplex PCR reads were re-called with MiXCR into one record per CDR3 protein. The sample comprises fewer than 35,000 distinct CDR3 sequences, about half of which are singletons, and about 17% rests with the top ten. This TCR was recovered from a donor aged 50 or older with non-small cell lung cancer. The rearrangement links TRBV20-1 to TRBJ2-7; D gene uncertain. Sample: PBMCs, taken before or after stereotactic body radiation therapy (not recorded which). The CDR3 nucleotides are TGCAGTGCTATAGATAGTCGAGTGGACTCCTACGAGCAGTACTTC. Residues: CSAIDSRVDSYEQYF.